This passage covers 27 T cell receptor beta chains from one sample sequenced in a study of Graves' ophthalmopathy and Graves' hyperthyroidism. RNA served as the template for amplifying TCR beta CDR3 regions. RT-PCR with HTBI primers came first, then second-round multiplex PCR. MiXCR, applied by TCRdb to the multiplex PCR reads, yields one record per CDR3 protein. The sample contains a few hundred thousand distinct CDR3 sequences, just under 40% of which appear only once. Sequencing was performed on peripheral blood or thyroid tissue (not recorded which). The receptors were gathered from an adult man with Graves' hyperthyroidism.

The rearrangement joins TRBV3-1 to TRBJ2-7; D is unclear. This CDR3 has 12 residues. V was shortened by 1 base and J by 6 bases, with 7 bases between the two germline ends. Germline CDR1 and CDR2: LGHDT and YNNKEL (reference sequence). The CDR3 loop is CASSQASSEQYF. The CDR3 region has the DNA TGTGCCAGCAGCCAAGCTAGTTCCGAGCAGTACTTC.

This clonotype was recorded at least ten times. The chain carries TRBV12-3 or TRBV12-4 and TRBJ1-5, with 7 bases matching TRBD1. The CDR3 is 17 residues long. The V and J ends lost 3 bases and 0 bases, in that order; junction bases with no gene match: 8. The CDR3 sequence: CASSFRPGTVSNQPQHF. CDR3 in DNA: TGTGCCAGCAGTTTCCGCCCCGGGACAGTTAGCAATCAGCCCCAGCATTTT.

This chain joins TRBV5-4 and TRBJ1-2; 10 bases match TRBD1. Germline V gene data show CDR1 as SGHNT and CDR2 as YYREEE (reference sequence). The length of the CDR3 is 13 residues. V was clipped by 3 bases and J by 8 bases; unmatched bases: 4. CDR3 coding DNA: TGTGCCAGCAGCTCCGGGACAGGGGAAGGCTACACCTTC. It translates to CASSSGTGEGYTF.

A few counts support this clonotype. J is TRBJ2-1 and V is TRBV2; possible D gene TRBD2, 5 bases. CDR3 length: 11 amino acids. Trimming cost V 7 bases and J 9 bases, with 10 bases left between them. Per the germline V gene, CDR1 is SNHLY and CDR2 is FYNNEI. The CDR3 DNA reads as TGTGCCAGCATGTTAGCGCTTGAGCAGTTCTTC. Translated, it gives CASMLALEQFF.

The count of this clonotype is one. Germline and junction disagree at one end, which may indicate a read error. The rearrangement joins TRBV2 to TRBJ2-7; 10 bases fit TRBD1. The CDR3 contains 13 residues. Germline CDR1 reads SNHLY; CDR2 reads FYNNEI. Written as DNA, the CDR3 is TGTGCCCGCAGGGCGCGGACAGGGGGAGAGCAGTACTTC. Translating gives CARRARTGGEQYF.

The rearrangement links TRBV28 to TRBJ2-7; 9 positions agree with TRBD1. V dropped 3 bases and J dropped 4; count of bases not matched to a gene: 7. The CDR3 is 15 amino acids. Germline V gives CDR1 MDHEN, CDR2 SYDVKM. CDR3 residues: CASSFPGQGRYEQYF. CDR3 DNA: TGTGCCAGCAGTTTCCCAGGACAGGGGAGATACGAGCAGTACTTC.

Written as DNA, the CDR3 is TGTGCCAGCAGCAGGGCCACTGGTAGCGGCTACGAGCAGTACTTC. This gives the protein CASSRATGSGYEQYF. This sequence joins TRBV5-8 and TRBJ2-7, with D maybe TRBD2 (6 bases). From germline, CDR1 is SGHTS and CDR2 YDEGEE. The CDR3 is 15 residues long. The V gene lost 4 bases and the J gene lost 3 bases, with 17 bases spanning the gap.

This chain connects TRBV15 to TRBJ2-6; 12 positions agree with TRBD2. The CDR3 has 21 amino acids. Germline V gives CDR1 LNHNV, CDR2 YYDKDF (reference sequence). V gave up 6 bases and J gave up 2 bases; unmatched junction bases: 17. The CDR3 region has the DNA TGTGCCACCAGTGATCCCACTAGCGGGGGGTATAGGGGTACTGGGGCCAACGTCCTGACTTTC. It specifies CATSDPTSGGYRGTGANVLTF. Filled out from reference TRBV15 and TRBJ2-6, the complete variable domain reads DAMVIQNPRYQVTQFGKPVTLSCSQTLNHNVMYWYQQKSSQAPKLLFHYYDKDFNNEADTPDNFQSRRPNTSFCFLDIRSPGLGDTAMYLCATSDPTSGGYRGTGANVLTFGAGSRLTVL.

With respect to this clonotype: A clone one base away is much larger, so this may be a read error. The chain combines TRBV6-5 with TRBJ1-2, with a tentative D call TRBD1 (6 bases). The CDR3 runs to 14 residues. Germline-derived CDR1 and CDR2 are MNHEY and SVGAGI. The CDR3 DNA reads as TGTGCCAGCAGTTACCTACTGGGGGGCTATGGCTACGCCTTC. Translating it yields CASSYLLGGYGYAF.

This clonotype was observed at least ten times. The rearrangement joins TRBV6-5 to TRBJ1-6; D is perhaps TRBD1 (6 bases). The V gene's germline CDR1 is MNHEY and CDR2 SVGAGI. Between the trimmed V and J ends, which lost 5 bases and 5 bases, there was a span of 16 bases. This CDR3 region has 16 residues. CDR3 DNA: TGTGCCAGCAGTCGCAGGGTGGCAGGGGATAATTCACCCCTCCACTTT. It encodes CASSRRVAGDNSPLHF.

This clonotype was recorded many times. The CDR3 DNA reads as TGTGCCAGCAGCTTAGCCGGGACCCCAGCCGGAAACACCATATATTTT. Residues: CASSLAGTPAGNTIYF. The V and J genes are TRBV7-7 and TRBJ1-3; tentative D call: TRBD1 (5 bases). This CDR3 spans 16 amino acids. V shed 0 bases and J shed 4 bases, with 13 bases lying between them. Per germline, CDR1 SSHAT and CDR2 FNYEAQ (reference sequence).

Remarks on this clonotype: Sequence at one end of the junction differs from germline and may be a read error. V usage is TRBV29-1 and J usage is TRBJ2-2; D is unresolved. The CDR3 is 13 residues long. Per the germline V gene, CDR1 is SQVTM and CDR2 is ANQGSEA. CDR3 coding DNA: TGTGCCTGGTCGAGCCGGAACACCGGGGAGCTGTTTTTT. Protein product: CAWSSRNTGELFF.

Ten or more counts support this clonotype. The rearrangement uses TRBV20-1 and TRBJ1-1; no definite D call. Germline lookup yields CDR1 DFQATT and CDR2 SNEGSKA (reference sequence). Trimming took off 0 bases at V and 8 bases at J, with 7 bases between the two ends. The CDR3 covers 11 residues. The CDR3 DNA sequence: TGCAGTGCTAGAGAAACTACGGAAGCTTTCTTT. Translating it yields CSARETTEAFF.

The CDR3 coding sequence is TGCAGCTCGGACAGGGGATGGGAGACCCAGTACTTC. Translated: CSSDRGWETQYF. The rearrangement links TRBV29-1 to TRBJ2-5, with TRBD1 matching over 9 bases. Germline CDR1 and CDR2: SQVTM and ANQGSEA. The CDR3 has 12 residues. V lost 8 bases and J lost 5; bases outside the gene matches: 6. Drawing the rest from reference TRBV29-1 and TRBJ2-5, the complete variable domain is SAVISQKPSRDICQRGTSLTIQCQVDSQVTMMFWYRQQPGQSLTLIATANQGSEATYESGFVIDKFPISRPNLTFSTLTVSNMSPEDSSIYLCSSDRGWETQYFGPGTRLLVL.

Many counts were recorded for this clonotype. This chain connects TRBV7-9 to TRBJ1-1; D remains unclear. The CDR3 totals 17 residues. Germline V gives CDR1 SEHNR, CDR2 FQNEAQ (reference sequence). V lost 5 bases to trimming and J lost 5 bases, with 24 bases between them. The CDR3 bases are TGTGCCAGCAGCCCCCTACGGGTTGCCAGCTCGGAAACTGAAGCTTTCTTT. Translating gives CASSPLRVASSETEAFF. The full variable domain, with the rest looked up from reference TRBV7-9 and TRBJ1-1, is DTGVSQNPRHKITKRGQNVTFRCDPISEHNRLYWYRQTLGQGPEFLTYFQNEAQLEKSRLLSDRFSAERPKGSFSTLEIQRTEQGDSAMYLCASSPLRVASSETEAFFGQGTRLTVV.

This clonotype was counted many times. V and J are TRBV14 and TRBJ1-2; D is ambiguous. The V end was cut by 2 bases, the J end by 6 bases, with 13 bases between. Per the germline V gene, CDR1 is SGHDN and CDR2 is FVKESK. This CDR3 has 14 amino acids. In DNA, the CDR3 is TGTGCCAGCAGCCAACAGTCCAGACTCAATGGCTACACCTTC. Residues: CASSQQSRLNGYTF.

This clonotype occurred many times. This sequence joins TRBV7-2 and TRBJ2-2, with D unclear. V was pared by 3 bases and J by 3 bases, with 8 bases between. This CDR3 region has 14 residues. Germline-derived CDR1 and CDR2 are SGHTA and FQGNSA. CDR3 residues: CASSLSTYTGELFF. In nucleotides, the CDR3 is TGTGCCAGCAGCTTGTCTACATACACCGGGGAGCTGTTTTTT.

CDR3 in DNA: TGTGCCAGCAGTGAGCCCTCTCGCCAGTACTTC. Protein: CASSEPSRQYF. V is TRBV25-1 and J is TRBJ2-7; D unresolved. Germline V gene sequence: CDR1 MGHDK, CDR2 SYGVNS. The CDR3 totals 11 residues. Trimming took 3 bases from V and 10 from J, leaving 10 bases between them.

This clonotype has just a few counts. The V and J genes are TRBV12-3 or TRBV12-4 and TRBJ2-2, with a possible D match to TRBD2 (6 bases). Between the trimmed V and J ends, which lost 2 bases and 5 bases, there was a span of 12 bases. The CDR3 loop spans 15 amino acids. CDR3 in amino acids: CASSLHVGGTGELFF. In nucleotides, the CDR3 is TGTGCCAGCAGTTTACACGTGGGAGGTACCGGGGAGCTGTTTTTT.

In DNA, the CDR3 is TGTGCCATCAGTGAGACGGCCGGGACAGTACAGGGCTACACCTTC. Its translation is CAISETAGTVQGYTF. This chain joins TRBV10-3 and TRBJ1-2; 7 bases are shared with TRBD1. Germline values: CDR1 ENHRY, CDR2 SYGVKD. The V segment lost 2 bases and the J segment 8 bases; nucleotides outside the gene matches: 11. CDR3 size: 15 residues.

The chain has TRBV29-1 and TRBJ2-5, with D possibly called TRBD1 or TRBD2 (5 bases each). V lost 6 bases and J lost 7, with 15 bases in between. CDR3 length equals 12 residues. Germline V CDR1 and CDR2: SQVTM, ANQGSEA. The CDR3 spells CSVHFLGGTQYF. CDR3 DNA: TGCAGCGTACACTTCCTTGGGGGGACCCAGTACTTC.

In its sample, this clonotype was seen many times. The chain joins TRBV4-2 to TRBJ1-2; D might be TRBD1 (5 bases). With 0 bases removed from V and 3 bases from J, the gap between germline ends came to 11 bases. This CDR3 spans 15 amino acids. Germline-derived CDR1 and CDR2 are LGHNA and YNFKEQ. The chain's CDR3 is CASSQDVARDYGYTF. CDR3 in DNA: TGTGCCAGCAGCCAAGATGTGGCCAGGGACTATGGCTACACCTTC.

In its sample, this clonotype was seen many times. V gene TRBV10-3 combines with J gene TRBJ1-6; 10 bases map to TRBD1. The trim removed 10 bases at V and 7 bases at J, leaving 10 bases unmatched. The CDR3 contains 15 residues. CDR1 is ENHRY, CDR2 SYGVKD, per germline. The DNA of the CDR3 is TGTGCCAGCAAACTTACGGGACAGGGGAATTCACCCCTCCACTTT. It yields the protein CASKLTGQGNSPLHF.

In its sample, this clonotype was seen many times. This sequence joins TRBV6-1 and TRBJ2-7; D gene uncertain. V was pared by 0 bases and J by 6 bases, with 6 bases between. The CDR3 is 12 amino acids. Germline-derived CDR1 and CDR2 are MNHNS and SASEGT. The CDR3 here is CASSEALVEQYF. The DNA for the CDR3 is TGTGCCAGCAGTGAAGCGCTCGTCGAGCAGTACTTC.

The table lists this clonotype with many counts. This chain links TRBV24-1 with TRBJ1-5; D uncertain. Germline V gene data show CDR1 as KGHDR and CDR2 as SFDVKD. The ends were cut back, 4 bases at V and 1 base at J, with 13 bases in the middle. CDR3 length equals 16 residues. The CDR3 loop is CATSDSKSRSNQPQHF. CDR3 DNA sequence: TGTGCCACCAGTGACTCCAAGTCGAGGAGCAATCAGCCCCAGCATTTT.

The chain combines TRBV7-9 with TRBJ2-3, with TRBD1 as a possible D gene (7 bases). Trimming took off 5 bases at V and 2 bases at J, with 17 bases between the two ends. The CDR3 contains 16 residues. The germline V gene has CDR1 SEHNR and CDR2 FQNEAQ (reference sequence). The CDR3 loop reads CASSGGTVGSTDTQYF. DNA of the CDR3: TGTGCCAGCAGCGGAGGGACAGTGGGCTCCACAGATACGCAGTATTTT.

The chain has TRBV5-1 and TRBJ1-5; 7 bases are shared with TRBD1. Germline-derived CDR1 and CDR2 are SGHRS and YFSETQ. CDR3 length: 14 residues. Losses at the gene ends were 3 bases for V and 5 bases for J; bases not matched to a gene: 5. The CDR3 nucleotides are TGCGCCAGCAGCTCGGACAGGTCTCATCAGCCCCAGCATTTT. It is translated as CASSSDRSHQPQHF.